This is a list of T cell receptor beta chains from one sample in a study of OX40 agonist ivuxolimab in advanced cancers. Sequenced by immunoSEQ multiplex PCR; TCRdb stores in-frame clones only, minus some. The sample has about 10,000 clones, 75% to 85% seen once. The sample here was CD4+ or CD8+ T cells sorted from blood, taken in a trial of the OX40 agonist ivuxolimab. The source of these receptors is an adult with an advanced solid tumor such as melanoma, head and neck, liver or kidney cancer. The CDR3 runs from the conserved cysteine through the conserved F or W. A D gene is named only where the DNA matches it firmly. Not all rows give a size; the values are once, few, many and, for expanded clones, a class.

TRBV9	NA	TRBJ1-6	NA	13	CASSPAGSSPLHF	TGTGCCAGCAGCCCCGCAGGGAGTTCACCCCTCCACTTT
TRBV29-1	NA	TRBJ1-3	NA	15	CSVVRSGHDGNTIYF	TGCAGCGTTGTACGTTCGGGGCATGATGGAAACACCATATATTTT
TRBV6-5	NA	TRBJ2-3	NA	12	CASSDSGMPQYF	TGTGCCAGCAGTGATTCGGGGATGCCGCAGTATTTT
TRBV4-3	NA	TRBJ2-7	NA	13	CASSQEGGSEQYF	TGCGCCAGCAGCCAAGAGGGGGGTAGCGAGCAGTACTTC
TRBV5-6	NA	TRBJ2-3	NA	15	CASSFEDSSTDTQYF	TGTGCCAGCAGCTTTGAGGACAGCAGCACAGATACGCAGTATTTT
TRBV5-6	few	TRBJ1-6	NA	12	CASSIRVSPLHF	TGTGCCAGCAGCATCAGGGTTTCACCCCTCCACTTT
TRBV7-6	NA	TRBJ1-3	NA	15	CASTPSSYGRNTIYF	TGTGCCAGCACCCCGAGCTCTTATGGTAGAAACACCATATATTTT
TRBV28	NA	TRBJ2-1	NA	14	CASSFRGLYNEQFF	TGTGCCAGCAGTTTCAGAGGGCTCTACAATGAGCAGTTCTTC
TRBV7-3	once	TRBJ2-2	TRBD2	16	CASSPSGGTNTGELFF	TGTGCCAGCAGCCCTAGCGGGGGGACGAACACCGGGGAGCTGTTTTTT
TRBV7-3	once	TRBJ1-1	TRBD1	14	CASSIGGESAEAFF	TGTGCCAGCAGCATAGGGGGCGAGAGCGCTGAAGCTTTCTTT
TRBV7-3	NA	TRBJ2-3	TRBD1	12	CASSPGQGAQYF	TGTGCCAGCAGCCCGGGACAGGGAGCGCAGTATTTT
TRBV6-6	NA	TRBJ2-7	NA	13	CASSLTSSYEQYF	TGTGCCAGCAGTTTGACATCCTCCTACGAGCAGTACTTC
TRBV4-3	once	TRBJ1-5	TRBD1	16	CASSQDHGQGFQPQHF	TGCGCCAGCAGCCAAGATCACGGACAGGGGTTTCAGCCCCAGCATTTT
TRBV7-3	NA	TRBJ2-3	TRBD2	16	CASSLTGGGYTDTQYF	TGTGCCAGCAGCTTAACCGGCGGGGGATACACAGATACGCAGTATTTT
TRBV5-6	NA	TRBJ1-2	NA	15	CASSDPWVVNYGYTF	TGTGCCAGCAGCGACCCTTGGGTTGTTAACTATGGCTACACCTTC
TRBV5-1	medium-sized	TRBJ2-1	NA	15	CASSLYGSPEGEQFF	TGCGCCAGCAGCTTGTACGGGAGCCCTGAGGGTGAGCAGTTCTTC
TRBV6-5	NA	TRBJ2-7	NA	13	CASSYDGAYEQYF	TGTGCCAGCAGTTACGACGGGGCATACGAGCAGTACTTC
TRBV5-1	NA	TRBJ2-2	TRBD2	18	CASSWSSGGAVDTGELFF	TGCGCCAGTAGCTGGTCCAGCGGGGGGGCCGTGGACACCGGGGAGCTGTTTTTT
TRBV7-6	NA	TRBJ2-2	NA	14	CASKLIDSPGELFF	TGTGCCAGCAAACTCATCGACAGTCCCGGGGAGCTGTTTTTT
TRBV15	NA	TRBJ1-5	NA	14	CATSRVGSNQPQHF	TGTGCCACCAGCAGAGTTGGGAGCAATCAGCCCCAGCATTTT
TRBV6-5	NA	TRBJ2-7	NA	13	CASSYQVSYEQYF	TGTGCCAGCAGTTATCAGGTCTCCTACGAGCAGTACTTC
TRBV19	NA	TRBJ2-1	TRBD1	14	CASSIMGTANEQFF	TGTGCCAGTAGTATCATGGGGACAGCTAATGAGCAGTTCTTC
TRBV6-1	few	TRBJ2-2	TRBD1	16	CASSDETGVWHGELFF	TGTGCCAGCAGTGATGAGACAGGGGTTTGGCACGGGGAGCTGTTTTTT
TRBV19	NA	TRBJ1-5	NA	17	CASSMDLGIYSNQPQHF	TGTGCCAGTAGTATGGATCTCGGGATTTATAGCAATCAGCCCCAGCATTTT
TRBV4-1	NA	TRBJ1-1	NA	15	CASSKRGGVNTEAFF	TGCGCCAGCAGCAAACGGGGAGGGGTGAACACTGAAGCTTTCTTT
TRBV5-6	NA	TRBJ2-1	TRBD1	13	CASSFTGGGEQFF	TGTGCCAGCAGCTTTACAGGGGGTGGTGAGCAGTTCTTC
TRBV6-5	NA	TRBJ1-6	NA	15	CASSYSQPGYSPLHF	TGTGCCAGCAGTTACTCTCAGCCAGGGTATTCACCCCTCCACTTT
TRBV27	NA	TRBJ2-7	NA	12	CASRGQVYEQYF	TGTGCCAGCAGAGGGCAGGTCTACGAGCAGTACTTC